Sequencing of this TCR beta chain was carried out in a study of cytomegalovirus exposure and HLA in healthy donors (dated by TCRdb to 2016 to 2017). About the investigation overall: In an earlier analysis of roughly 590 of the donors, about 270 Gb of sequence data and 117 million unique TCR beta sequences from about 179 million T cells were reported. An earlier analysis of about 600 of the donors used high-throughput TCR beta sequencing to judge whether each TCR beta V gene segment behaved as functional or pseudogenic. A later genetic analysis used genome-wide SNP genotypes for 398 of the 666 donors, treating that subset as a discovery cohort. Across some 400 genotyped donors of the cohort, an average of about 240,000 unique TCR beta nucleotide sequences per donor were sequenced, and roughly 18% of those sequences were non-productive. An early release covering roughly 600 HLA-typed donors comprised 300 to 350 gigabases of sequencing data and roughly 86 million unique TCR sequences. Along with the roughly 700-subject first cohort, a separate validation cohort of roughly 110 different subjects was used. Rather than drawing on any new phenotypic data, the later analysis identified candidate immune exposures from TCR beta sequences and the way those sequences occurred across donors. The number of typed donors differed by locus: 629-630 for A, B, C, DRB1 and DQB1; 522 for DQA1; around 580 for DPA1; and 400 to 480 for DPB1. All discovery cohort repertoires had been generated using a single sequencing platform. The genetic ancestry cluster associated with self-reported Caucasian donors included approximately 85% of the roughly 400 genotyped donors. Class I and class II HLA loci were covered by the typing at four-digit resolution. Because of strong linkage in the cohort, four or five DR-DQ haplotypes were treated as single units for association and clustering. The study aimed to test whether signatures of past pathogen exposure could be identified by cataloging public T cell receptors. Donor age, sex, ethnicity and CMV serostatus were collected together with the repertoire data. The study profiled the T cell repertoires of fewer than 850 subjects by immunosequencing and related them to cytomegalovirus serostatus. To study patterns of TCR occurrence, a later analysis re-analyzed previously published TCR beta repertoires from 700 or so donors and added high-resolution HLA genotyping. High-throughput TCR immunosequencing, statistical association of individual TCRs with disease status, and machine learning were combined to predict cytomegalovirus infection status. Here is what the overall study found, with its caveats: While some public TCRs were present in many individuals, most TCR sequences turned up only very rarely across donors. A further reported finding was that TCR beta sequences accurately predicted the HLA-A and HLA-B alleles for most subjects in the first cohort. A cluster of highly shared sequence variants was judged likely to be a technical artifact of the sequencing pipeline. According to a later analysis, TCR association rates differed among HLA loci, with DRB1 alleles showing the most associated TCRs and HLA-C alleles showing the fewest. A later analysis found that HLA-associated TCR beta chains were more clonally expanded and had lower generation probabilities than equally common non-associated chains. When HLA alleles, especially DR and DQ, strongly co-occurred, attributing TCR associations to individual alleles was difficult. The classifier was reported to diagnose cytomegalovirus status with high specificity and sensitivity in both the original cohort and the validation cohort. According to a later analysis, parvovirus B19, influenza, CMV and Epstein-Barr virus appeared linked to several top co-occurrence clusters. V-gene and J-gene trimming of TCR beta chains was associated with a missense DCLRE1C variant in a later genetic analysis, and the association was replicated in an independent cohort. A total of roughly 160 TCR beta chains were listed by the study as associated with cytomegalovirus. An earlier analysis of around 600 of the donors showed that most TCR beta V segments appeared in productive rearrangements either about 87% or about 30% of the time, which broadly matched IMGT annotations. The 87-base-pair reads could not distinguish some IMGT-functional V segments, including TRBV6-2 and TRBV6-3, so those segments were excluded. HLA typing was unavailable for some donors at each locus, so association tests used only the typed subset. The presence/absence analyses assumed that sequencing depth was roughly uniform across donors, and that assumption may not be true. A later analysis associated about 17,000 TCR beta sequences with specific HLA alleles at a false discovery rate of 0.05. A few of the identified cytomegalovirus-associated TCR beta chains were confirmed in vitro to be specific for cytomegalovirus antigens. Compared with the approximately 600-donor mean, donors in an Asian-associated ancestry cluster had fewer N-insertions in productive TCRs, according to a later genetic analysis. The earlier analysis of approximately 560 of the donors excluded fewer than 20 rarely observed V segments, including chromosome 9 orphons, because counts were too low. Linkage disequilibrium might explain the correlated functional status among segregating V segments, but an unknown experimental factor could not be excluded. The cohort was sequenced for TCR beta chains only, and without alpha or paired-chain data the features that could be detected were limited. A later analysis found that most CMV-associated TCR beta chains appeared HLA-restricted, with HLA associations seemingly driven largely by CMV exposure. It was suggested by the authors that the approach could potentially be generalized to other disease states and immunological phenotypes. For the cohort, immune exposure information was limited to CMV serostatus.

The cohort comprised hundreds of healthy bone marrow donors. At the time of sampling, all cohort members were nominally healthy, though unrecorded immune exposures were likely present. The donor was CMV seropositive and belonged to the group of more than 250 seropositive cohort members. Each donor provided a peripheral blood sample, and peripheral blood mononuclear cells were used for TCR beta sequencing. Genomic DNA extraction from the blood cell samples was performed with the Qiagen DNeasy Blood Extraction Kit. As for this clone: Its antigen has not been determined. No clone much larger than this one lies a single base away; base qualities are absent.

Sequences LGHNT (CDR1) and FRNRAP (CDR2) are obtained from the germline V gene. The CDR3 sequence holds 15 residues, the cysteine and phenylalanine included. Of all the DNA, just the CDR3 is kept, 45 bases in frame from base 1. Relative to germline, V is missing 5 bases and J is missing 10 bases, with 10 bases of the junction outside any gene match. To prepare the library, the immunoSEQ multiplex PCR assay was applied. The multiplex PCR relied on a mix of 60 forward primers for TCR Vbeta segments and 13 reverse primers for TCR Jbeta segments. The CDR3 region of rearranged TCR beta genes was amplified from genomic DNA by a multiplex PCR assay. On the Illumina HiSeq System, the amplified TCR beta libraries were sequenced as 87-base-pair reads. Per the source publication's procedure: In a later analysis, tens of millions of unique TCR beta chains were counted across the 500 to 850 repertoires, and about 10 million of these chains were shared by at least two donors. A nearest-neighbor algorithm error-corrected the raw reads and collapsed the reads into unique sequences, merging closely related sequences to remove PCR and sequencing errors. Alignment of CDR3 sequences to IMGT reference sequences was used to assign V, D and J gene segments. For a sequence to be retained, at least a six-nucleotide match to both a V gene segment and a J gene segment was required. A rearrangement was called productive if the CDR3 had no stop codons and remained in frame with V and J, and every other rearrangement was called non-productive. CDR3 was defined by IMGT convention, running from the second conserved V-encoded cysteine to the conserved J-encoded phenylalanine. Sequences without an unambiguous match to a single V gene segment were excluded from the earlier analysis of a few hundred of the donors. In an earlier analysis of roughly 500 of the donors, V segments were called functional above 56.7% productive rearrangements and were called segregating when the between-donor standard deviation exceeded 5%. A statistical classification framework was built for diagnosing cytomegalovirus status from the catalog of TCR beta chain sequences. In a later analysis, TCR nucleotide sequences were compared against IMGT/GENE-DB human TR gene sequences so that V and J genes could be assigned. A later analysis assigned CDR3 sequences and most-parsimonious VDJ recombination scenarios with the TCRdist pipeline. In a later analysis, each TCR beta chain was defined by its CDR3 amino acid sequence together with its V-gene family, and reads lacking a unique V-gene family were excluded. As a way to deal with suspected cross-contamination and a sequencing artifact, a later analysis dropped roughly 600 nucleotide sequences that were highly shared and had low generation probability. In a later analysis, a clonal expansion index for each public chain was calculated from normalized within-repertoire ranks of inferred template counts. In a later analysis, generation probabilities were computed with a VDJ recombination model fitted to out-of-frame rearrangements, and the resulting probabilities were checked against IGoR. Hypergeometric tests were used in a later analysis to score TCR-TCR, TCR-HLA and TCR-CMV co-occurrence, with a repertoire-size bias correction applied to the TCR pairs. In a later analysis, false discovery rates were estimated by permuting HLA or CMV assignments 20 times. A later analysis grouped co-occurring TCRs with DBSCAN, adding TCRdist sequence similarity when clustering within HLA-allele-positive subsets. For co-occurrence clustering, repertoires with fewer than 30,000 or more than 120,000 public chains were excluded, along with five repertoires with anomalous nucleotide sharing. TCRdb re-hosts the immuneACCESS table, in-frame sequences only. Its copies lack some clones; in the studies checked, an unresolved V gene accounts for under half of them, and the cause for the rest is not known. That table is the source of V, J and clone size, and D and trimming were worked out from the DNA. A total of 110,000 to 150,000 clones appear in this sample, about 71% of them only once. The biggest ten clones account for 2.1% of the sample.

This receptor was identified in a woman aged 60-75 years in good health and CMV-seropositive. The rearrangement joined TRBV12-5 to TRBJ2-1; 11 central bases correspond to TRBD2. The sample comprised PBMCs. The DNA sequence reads TGTGCTAGTGGTCTAGCGGGAGGACGAAGTGGGGAGCAGTTCTTC. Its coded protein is CASGLAGGRSGEQFF. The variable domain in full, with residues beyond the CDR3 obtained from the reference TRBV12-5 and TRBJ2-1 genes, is DARVTQTPRHKVTEMGQEVTMRCQPILGHNTVFWYRQTMMQGLELLAYFRNRAPLDDSGMPKDRFSAEMPDATLATLKIQPSEPRDSAVYFCASGLAGGRSGEQFFGPGTRLTVL.